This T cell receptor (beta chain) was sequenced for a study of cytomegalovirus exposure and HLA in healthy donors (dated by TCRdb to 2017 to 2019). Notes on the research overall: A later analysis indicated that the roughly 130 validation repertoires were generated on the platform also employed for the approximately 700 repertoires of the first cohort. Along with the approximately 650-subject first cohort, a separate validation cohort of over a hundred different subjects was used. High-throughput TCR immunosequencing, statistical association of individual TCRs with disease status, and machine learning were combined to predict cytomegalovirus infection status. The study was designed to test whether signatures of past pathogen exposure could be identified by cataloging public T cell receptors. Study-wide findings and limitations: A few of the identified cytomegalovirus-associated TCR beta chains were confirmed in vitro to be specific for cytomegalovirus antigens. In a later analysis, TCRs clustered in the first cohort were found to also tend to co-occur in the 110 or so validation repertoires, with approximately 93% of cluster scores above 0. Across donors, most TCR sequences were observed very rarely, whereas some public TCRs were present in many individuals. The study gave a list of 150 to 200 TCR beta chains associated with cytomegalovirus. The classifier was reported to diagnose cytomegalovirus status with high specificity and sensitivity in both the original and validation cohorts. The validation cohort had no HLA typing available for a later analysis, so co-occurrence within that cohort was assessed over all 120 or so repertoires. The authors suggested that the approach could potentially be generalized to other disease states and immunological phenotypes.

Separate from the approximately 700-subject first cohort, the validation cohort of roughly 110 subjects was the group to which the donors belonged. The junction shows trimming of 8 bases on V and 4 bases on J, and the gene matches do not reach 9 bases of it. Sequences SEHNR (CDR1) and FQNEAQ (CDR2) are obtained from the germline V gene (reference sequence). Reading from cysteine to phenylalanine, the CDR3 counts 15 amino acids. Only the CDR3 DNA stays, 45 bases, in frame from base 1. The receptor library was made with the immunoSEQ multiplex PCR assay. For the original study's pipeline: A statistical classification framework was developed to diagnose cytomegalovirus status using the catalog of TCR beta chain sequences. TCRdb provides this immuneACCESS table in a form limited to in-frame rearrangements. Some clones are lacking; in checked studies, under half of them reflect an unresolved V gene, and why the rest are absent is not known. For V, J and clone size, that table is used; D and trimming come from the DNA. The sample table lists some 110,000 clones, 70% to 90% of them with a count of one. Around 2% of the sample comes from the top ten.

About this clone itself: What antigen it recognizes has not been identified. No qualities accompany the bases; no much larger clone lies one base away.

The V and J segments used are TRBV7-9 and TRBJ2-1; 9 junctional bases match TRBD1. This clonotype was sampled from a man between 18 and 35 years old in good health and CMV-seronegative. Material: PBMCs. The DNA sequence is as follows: TGTGCCAGCTGCCCGGGGACAGGGATTTACAATGAGCAGTTCTTC. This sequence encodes CASCPGTGIYNEQFF. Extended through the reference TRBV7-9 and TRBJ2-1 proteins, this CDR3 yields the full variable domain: DTGVSQNPRHKITKRGQNVTFRCDPISEHNRLYWYRQTLGQGPEFLTYFQNEAQLEKSRLLSDRFSAERPKGSFSTLEIQRTEQGDSAMYLCASCPGTGIYNEQFFGPGTRLTVL.